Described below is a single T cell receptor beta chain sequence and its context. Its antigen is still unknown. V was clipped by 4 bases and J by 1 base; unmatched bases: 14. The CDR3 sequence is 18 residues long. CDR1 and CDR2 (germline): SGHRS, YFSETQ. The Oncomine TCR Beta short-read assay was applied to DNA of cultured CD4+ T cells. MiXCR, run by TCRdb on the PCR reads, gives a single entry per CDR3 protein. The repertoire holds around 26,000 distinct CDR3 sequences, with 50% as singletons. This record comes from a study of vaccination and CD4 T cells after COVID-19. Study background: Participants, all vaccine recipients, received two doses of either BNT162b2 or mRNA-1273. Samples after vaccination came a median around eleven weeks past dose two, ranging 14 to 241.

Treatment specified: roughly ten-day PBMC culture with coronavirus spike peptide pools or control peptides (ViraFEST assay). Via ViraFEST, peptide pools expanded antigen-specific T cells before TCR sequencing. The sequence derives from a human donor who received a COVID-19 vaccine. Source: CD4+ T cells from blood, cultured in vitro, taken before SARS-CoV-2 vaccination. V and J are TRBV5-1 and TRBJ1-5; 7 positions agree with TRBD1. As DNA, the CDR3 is TGCGCCAGCAGCCCGGGCGGCCTCAGGGGGGGGAGCAATCAGCCCCAGCATTTT. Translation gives CASSPGGLRGGSNQPQHF.